These 18 T cell receptor beta chains originate from one sample sequenced in a study of response to subunit inactivated influenza vaccine. TCRdb passed the RT-PCR reads through MiXCR, listing each CDR3 protein once. The sample consists of roughly 540,000 distinct CDR3 sequences, roughly 25% of them appearing once. This sample was shared with a second study, whose subject was T cells expressing NK-cell markers. Per that paper: Synthesis of TCR beta cDNA relied on 5'RACE template switching carrying UMIs.

Source: CD4+ T cells sorted from PBMCs, taken approximately 13 days after vaccination. These receptors were obtained from a man aged 50 to 60 who received an inactivated influenza vaccine.

Here the CDR3 reads CSVAGTYEQYF. CDR3 sequence (DNA): TGCAGTGTGGCGGGGACCTACGAGCAGTACTTC. This rearrangement joins TRBV20-1 to TRBJ2-7, with D possibly being TRBD2 (6 bases). CDR1 DFQATT and CDR2 SNEGSKA come from the germline V gene (reference sequence). The CDR3 has 11 residues. Trimming took 7 bases from V and 2 from J, leaving 9 bases between them.

The V gene is TRBV12-3 or TRBV12-4, the J gene TRBJ1-2; tentatively, D is TRBD1 (6 bases). This CDR3 spans 13 amino acids. V dropped 5 bases and J dropped 4 bases, with 11 bases sitting between them. CDR3 in amino acids: CASSKDSLYGYTF. The CDR3 DNA sequence: TGTGCCAGCAGTAAGGACAGCCTCTATGGCTACACCTTC.

This rearrangement joins TRBV20-1 to TRBJ1-2, with D perhaps TRBD1 (5 bases). CDR3 size: 17 residues. Germline values: CDR1 DFQATT, CDR2 SNEGSKA (reference sequence). V dropped 5 bases and J dropped 8 bases, with 30 bases sitting between them. The CDR3 reads CSARNSGTDVGKGGYTF. CDR3 coding DNA: TGCAGTGCTCGGAACTCCGGGACCGACGTAGGGAAGGGGGGCTACACCTTC.

The sample holds a few counts of this clonotype. This chain links TRBV6-2 or TRBV6-3 with TRBJ1-1; TRBD1 matches at 7 bases. Unmatched junction bases numbered 14, after V lost 6 bases and J lost 1 base. This CDR3 is 17 amino acids long. Germline V gene data show CDR1 as MNHEY and CDR2 as SVGEGT. For the CDR3, the DNA is TGTGCCAGCAGCTTTCTACAGGGGAGGTCGCAGAACACTGAAGCTTTCTTT. This translates into CASSFLQGRSQNTEAFF.

The chain has TRBV7-2 and TRBJ2-5; perhaps TRBD2 as D (6 bases). V was pared by 5 bases and J by 1 base, with 20 bases between. This CDR3 has 17 residues. Looked up from germline, CDR1 is SGHTA and CDR2 is FQGNSA. CDR3: CASSRLGGVPVQETQYF. The CDR3, as DNA: TGTGCCAGCAGCAGGTTGGGGGGAGTTCCGGTCCAAGAGACCCAGTACTTC.

This clonotype was detected a few times. J is TRBJ1-1 and V is TRBV29-1, with 9 bases lining up with TRBD1. The length of the CDR3 is 14 residues. Looked up from germline, CDR1 is SQVTM and CDR2 is ANQGSEA. V shed 6 bases, J shed 1 base, and the junction held 6 bases outside the gene matches. CDR3 sequence (DNA): TGCAGCGTAGTACGACAGGGGGAGAACACTGAAGCTTTCTTT. Amino acids: CSVVRQGENTEAFF.

This chain uses TRBV14 with TRBJ2-2; D might be TRBD2 (5 bases). The CDR3 length is 15 residues. Germline V gene data show CDR1 as SGHDN and CDR2 as FVKESK. Between the trimmed V and J ends, which lost 1 base and 5 bases, there was a span of 11 bases. DNA of the CDR3: TGTGCCAGCAGCCAAGGCGGACTTAGGACCGGGGAGCTGTTTTTT. This gives the protein CASSQGGLRTGELFF.

This clonotype was seen a handful of times. The chain carries TRBV30 and TRBJ1-6; D perhaps matches TRBD1 (5 bases). The CDR3 runs to 12 residues. Germline loops: CDR1 GTSNPN, CDR2 SVGIG (reference sequence). V was cut by 4 bases and J by 13 bases, with 14 bases left in between. CDR3 in amino acids: CAWMQGQGPLHF. CDR3 nucleotide sequence: TGTGCCTGGATGCAGGGCCAGGGTCCCCTCCACTTT. The full variable domain, in which reference TRBV30 and TRBJ1-6 provide the parts outside the CDR3, is SQTIHQWPATLVQPVGSPLSLECTVEGTSNPNLYWYRQAAGRGLQLLFYSVGIGQISSEVPQNLSASRPQDRQFILSSKKLLLSDSGFYLCAWMQGQGPLHFGNGTRLTVT.

J is TRBJ2-2 and V is TRBV7-9, with TRBD1 identical over 8 bases. Germline lookup yields CDR1 SEHNR and CDR2 FQNEAQ (reference sequence). The CDR3 runs 17 residues. The V segment lost 3 bases and the J segment 0 bases; nucleotides outside the gene matches: 6. DNA for the CDR3: TGTGCCAGCAGCTTCCGACCGGGACAGGCGAACACCGGGGAGCTGTTTTTT. Amino acids: CASSFRPGQANTGELFF. The full variable domain, its missing parts supplied by reference TRBV7-9 and TRBJ2-2, is DTGVSQNPRHKITKRGQNVTFRCDPISEHNRLYWYRQTLGQGPEFLTYFQNEAQLEKSRLLSDRFSAERPKGSFSTLEIQRTEQGDSAMYLCASSFRPGQANTGELFFGEGSRLTVL.

The CDR3 protein is CAWRRQDANYGYTF. CDR3 sequence (DNA): TGTGCCTGGAGACGGCAGGACGCTAACTATGGCTACACCTTC. The gene calls are TRBV30 and TRBJ1-2; no firm D call. The CDR3 is made up of 14 amino acids. Germline assignment: CDR1 GTSNPN and CDR2 SVGIG (reference sequence). The V and J ends lost 3 bases and 0 bases respectively, with 11 bases between them.

The J gene is TRBJ1-2, the V gene TRBV4-2, with a weak D call TRBD1 (6 bases). Deletions cut 1 base from V and 8 bases from J, with 20 bases between. Looked up from germline, CDR1 is LGHNA and CDR2 is YNFKEQ. This CDR3 is 16 amino acids long. Here the CDR3 reads CASSQVDRQSPGGYTF. As DNA, the CDR3 is TGTGCCAGCAGCCAAGTGGACAGACAAAGCCCTGGAGGCTACACCTTC.

This clonotype has more than one count but fewer than ten. This chain connects TRBV13 to TRBJ1-2; a possible D gene is TRBD1 (6 bases). Germline V gives CDR1 PRHDT, CDR2 FYEKMQ (reference sequence). CDR3 length: 14 amino acids. Between the trimmed V and J ends, which lost 4 bases and 8 bases, there was a span of 17 bases. The DNA for the CDR3 is TGTGCCAGCAGCTCAACACAGGGCTCCCTGGGCTACACCTTC. It is translated as CASSSTQGSLGYTF.

The J gene is TRBJ1-6, the V gene TRBV15; no firm D call. The CDR3 sequence is 14 residues long. V was clipped by 1 base and J by 10 bases, with 11 bases between them. The germline V gene has CDR1 LNHNV and CDR2 YYDKDF (reference sequence). DNA for the CDR3: TGTGCCACCAGCAGAGGGGGTGGGTTCTCACCCCTCCACTTT. This translates into CATSRGGGFSPLHF.

This clonotype was seen only a few times. The gene calls are TRBV4-3 and TRBJ2-5; D uncertain. The V gene lost 0 bases and the J gene lost 5 bases, with 13 bases spanning the gap. The length of the CDR3 is 15 residues. Germline CDR1 reads LGHNA; CDR2 reads YSLEER. In nucleotides, the CDR3 is TGCGCCAGCAGCCAAGAACGCACCCGGCCGGAGACCCAGTACTTC. It is translated as CASSQERTRPETQYF.

CDR3 in amino acids: CASSQITGLTSSGNTIYF. For the CDR3, the DNA is TGCGCCAGCAGCCAAATAACAGGGCTCACGAGCTCTGGAAACACCATATATTTT. The V gene is TRBV4-1, the J gene TRBJ1-3, with D maybe TRBD1 (6 bases). CDR3 length: 18 amino acids. Trimming pared 2 bases from V and 0 bases from J, leaving 17 bases between. CDR1 is MGHRA, CDR2 YSYEKL, per germline.

This clonotype was counted many times. The gene calls are TRBV2 and TRBJ2-3; D possibly matches TRBD1 or TRBD2 (5 bases each). Between the trimmed V and J ends, which lost 5 bases and 1 base, there was a span of 16 bases. CDR3 length equals 16 residues. Germline lookup yields CDR1 SNHLY and CDR2 FYNNEI. CDR3 protein: CASSPPTGTRTDTQYF. The CDR3 DNA follows: TGTGCCAGCAGTCCACCCACCGGGACGCGCACAGATACGCAGTATTTT.

The chain uses TRBV3-1 and TRBJ1-5, with unresolved D. CDR3 length: 15 amino acids. Trimming left V 1 base short and J 0 bases short, with 7 bases between. Per the germline V gene, CDR1 is LGHDT and CDR2 is YNNKEL (reference sequence). The CDR3: CASSQGGNSNQPQHF. The DNA for the CDR3 is TGTGCCAGCAGCCAAGGGGGAAATAGCAATCAGCCCCAGCATTTT.

The chain employs TRBV12-3 or TRBV12-4 and TRBJ1-6; the D is unclear. The ends were cut back, 3 bases at V and 6 bases at J, with 9 bases in the middle. This CDR3 spans 14 amino acids. CDR3 protein: CASSFSEFNSPLHF. The CDR3 nucleotides read TGTGCCAGCAGTTTTAGCGAGTTTAATTCACCCCTCCACTTT.